These 10 T cell receptor beta chains were sequenced from one sample in a study of immune evolution from preneoplasia to lung adenocarcinoma. The data were produced by immunoSEQ multiplex PCR, yet TCRdb's version contains in-frame clones alone and is incomplete. The data show approximately 9,000 clones, roughly 77% seen once. Material for sequencing was FFPE minimally invasive lung adenocarcinoma tissue. Receptor source: a donor at least 70 years old with lung adenocarcinoma.

V usage is TRBV10-1 and J usage is TRBJ2-3; D gene unclear. CDR1 is WNHNN, CDR2 SYGVQD, per germline (reference sequence). The CDR3 consists of 15 residues. V was trimmed by 6 bases and J by 6 bases, leaving 19 bases between them. The CDR3 region is CASSLNVGTGDTQYF. CDR3 nucleotides: TGCGCCAGCAGCCTTAACGTCGGAACCGGGGATACGCAGTATTTT.

The chain has TRBV7-9 and TRBJ2-7, with D perhaps TRBD1 (5 bases). Germline V gene lookup returns CDR1 SEHNR and CDR2 FQNEAQ (reference sequence). Trimming left V 3 bases short and J 5 bases short, with 17 bases between. The CDR3 totals 15 residues. The CDR3 region is CASSFPNPQGNEQYF. The CDR3 DNA reads TGTGCCAGCAGCTTCCCCAACCCCCAGGGAAACGAGCAGTACTTC.

The chain couples TRBV11-3 to TRBJ2-7, with D unclear. Germline-derived CDR1 and CDR2 are SGHNT and YENEEA. The CDR3 spans 13 residues. V was cut by 2 bases and J by 7 bases, with 12 bases left in between. The CDR3 DNA reads as TGTGCCAGCAGCTTAAACACTGTCTCTGAGCAGTACTTC. Its protein product is CASSLNTVSEQYF.

The rearrangement uses TRBV27 and TRBJ2-1, with TRBD2 as a possible D gene (5 bases). CDR1 MNHEY and CDR2 SMNVEV come from the germline V gene (reference sequence). The V gene lost 6 bases and the J gene lost 8 bases, with 23 bases spanning the gap. This CDR3 spans 16 amino acids. CDR3 bases: TGTGCCAGCAGACATTCACGTGGGGTGTCCGGGGATGAGCAGTTCTTC. Translation: CASRHSRGVSGDEQFF.

The rearrangement joins TRBV6-1 to TRBJ2-6; possibly TRBD2 for D (6 bases). The CDR3 is 15 amino acids. The germline CDR1 and CDR2 sequences are MNHNS and SASEGT. Trimming shortened V by 6 bases and J by 0 bases, and 9 bases separated the two germline ends. The CDR3 sequence: CASRGLSSGANVLTF. In DNA form, the CDR3 reads TGTGCCAGCAGGGGACTGAGCTCTGGGGCCAACGTCCTGACTTTC.

The chain links TRBV19 to TRBJ2-3; unclear D gene. The V and J ends lost 4 bases and 5 bases respectively, with 19 bases between them. The CDR3 runs 16 residues. Germline loops: CDR1 LNHDA, CDR2 SQIVND (reference sequence). The CDR3 here is CASSTTYGMGGDTQYF. For the CDR3, the DNA is TGTGCCAGTAGTACCACGTACGGTATGGGTGGAGATACGCAGTATTTT.

The CDR3 is CASSENEKLFF. The CDR3 DNA reads TGTGCCAGCAGTGAAAATGAAAAACTGTTTTTT. V and J are TRBV6-1 and TRBJ1-4; D is uncertain. The CDR3 contains 11 residues. Trimming pared 2 bases from V and 5 bases from J, leaving 0 bases between. CDR1 and CDR2 from the germline V gene are MNHNS and SASEGT.

This clone was seen once. The chain has TRBV6-4 and TRBJ1-1, with TRBD1 as a possible D gene (6 bases). Germline values: CDR1 MRHNA, CDR2 SNTAGT. The length of the CDR3 is 16 residues. The V end was cut by 3 bases, the J end by 0 bases, with 14 bases between. CDR3 DNA sequence: TGTGCCAGCAGTGATATGAGACAGGAAATGAACACTGAAGCTTTCTTT. It translates to CASSDMRQEMNTEAFF.

In its sample, this clone was seen once. The CDR3 sequence: CASSERTTRIGDAGELFF. CDR3 bases: TGTGCCAGCAGTGAAAGGACCACCCGGATAGGTGACGCCGGGGAGCTGTTTTTT. V gene TRBV6-1 combines with J gene TRBJ2-2; no clear D gene. There are 18 residues in the CDR3. V was cut by 2 bases and J by 6 bases, with 22 bases left in between. The germline gives CDR1 MNHNS, CDR2 SASEGT.

The V call is TRBV18, the J call TRBJ2-7; 11 positions agree with TRBD2. V shed 6 bases, J shed 6 bases, and the junction held 7 bases outside the gene matches. This CDR3 comprises 14 residues. Per the germline V gene, CDR1 is KGHSH and CDR2 is LQKENI. Here the CDR3 reads CASSTGTSGSEQYF. CDR3 bases: TGTGCCAGCTCGACCGGGACTAGCGGATCCGAGCAGTACTTC. The whole variable domain, remainder taken from reference TRBV18 and TRBJ2-7, is NAGVMQNPRHLVRRRGQEARLRCSPMKGHSHVYWYRQLPEEGLKFMVYLQKENIIDESGMPKERFSAEFPKEGPSILRIQQVVRGDSAAYFCASSTGTSGSEQYFGPGTRLTVT.